A selection of T cell receptor beta chains follows, all from one sample in a study of cytomegalovirus exposure and HLA in healthy donors. Clones were read by immunoSEQ multiplex PCR, and TCRdb kept only the in-frame ones, dropping some. The table records some 120,000 clones, approximately 80% of them present only once. Material: PBMCs. These receptors all come from a woman between 40 and 55 years old in good health and CMV-seronegative. Both conserved end residues are part of each CDR3. D genes are given only for firm matches. Some rows mark clone size as missing; the rest say once, few, many or name a class of expanded clone.

j_gene: TRBJ2-2; v_gene: TRBV11-3; abundance: -; d_gene: -; CDR3aa: CASSFRSLAEVANTGELFF; CDR3nt: TGTGCCAGCAGCTTCAGGTCTCTAGCTGAAGTCGCGAACACCGGGGAGCTGTTTTTT
j_gene: TRBJ1-1; v_gene: TRBV7-3; abundance: -; d_gene: TRBD1; CDR3aa: CASSLAGGSRTEAFF; CDR3nt: TGTGCCAGCAGCTTAGCAGGGGGCAGTAGAACTGAAGCTTTCTTT
j_gene: TRBJ2-1; v_gene: TRBV28; abundance: -; d_gene: TRBD2; CDR3aa: CASSSPGLAGLYNEQFF; CDR3nt: TGTGCCAGCAGTTCACCGGGACTAGCGGGTCTATACAATGAGCAGTTCTTC
j_gene: TRBJ2-5; v_gene: TRBV6-1; abundance: -; d_gene: -; CDR3aa: CASTPRGPTSETQYF; CDR3nt: TGTGCCAGCACCCCACGCGGGCCAACCTCAGAGACCCAGTACTTC
j_gene: TRBJ2-5; v_gene: TRBV6-6; abundance: -; d_gene: TRBD2; CDR3aa: CASKGGGENVQYF; CDR3nt: TGTGCCAGCAAGGGCGGGGGAGAGAACGTTCAGTACTTC
j_gene: TRBJ1-3; v_gene: TRBV5-6; abundance: -; d_gene: -; CDR3aa: CASSYQRDYGNTIYF; CDR3nt: TGTGCCAGCAGCTACCAACGGGACTATGGAAACACCATATATTTT
j_gene: TRBJ2-1; v_gene: TRBV4-3; abundance: -; d_gene: TRBD2; CDR3aa: CASSQDLGTSGFTYNEQLF; CDR3nt: TGCGCCAGCAGCCAAGATTTGGGGACTAGCGGTTTTACCTACAATGAGCAGCTCTTC
j_gene: TRBJ2-7; v_gene: TRBV11-1; abundance: -; d_gene: -; CDR3aa: CASSLTQVGSYEQYF; CDR3nt: TGTGCCAGCAGCTTAACCCAGGTTGGGTCCTACGAGCAGTACTTC
j_gene: TRBJ2-5; v_gene: TRBV7-2; abundance: -; d_gene: -; CDR3aa: CASSPQGSRKETQYF; CDR3nt: TGTGCCAGCAGCCCGCAGGGGTCAAGGAAAGAGACCCAGTACTTC
j_gene: TRBJ2-2; v_gene: TRBV7-2; abundance: -; d_gene: -; CDR3aa: CASSNRLSTGELFF; CDR3nt: TGTGCCAGCAGCAATAGACTCTCCACCGGGGAGCTGTTTTTT
j_gene: TRBJ2-7; v_gene: TRBV19; abundance: -; d_gene: -; CDR3aa: CASSIRGGNPYEQYF; CDR3nt: TGTGCCAGTAGTATCCGCGGCGGGAACCCCTACGAGCAGTACTTC
j_gene: TRBJ2-1; v_gene: TRBV11-1; abundance: -; d_gene: TRBD2; CDR3aa: CASSKGLAGQSYNEQFF; CDR3nt: TGTGCCAGCAGCAAGGGACTAGCGGGGCAATCCTACAATGAGCAGTTCTTC
j_gene: TRBJ2-7; v_gene: TRBV7-9; abundance: once; d_gene: TRBD1; CDR3aa: CSSSLTDRLSYEQYF; CDR3nt: TGTTCCAGCAGCTTGACGGACAGGCTCTCCTACGAGCAGTACTTC
j_gene: TRBJ1-1; v_gene: TRBV5-6; abundance: few; d_gene: -; CDR3aa: CASSPGRGAQREAFF; CDR3nt: TGTGCCAGCAGCCCGGGGAGGGGGGCACAACGTGAAGCTTTCTTT
j_gene: TRBJ2-5; v_gene: TRBV5-6; abundance: -; d_gene: TRBD1; CDR3aa: CASSTRGLSETQYF; CDR3nt: TGTGCCAGCAGCACCAGGGGGCTCTCGGAGACCCAGTACTTC
j_gene: TRBJ2-4; v_gene: TRBV6-6; abundance: once; d_gene: -; CDR3aa: CASRAGFWGKNIQYF; CDR3nt: TGTGCCAGCAGGGCAGGGTTTTGGGGCAAAAACATTCAGTACTTC
j_gene: TRBJ1-1; v_gene: TRBV5-4; abundance: -; d_gene: -; CDR3aa: CASSPRVGGTEAFF; CDR3nt: TGTGCCAGCAGTCCCAGGGTTGGCGGCACTGAAGCTTTCTTT
j_gene: TRBJ1-6; v_gene: TRBV13; abundance: -; d_gene: -; CDR3aa: CASSLGRYNSPLHF; CDR3nt: TGTGCCAGCAGCTTAGGCAGGTATAATTCACCCCTCCACTTT
j_gene: TRBJ2-1; v_gene: TRBV5-1; abundance: -; d_gene: -; CDR3aa: CASSLARDATLINEQFF; CDR3nt: TGCGCCAGCAGCTTGGCCAGGGATGCCACGTTAATAAATGAGCAGTTCTTC
j_gene: TRBJ1-6; v_gene: TRBV14; abundance: -; d_gene: TRBD1; CDR3aa: CASSQQGGNSPLHF; CDR3nt: TGTGCCAGCAGCCAACAGGGGGGTAATTCACCCCTCCACTTT
j_gene: TRBJ1-5; v_gene: TRBV30; abundance: once; d_gene: -; CDR3aa: CAWRGEQGLSNQPQHF; CDR3nt: TGTGCCTGGAGGGGGGAACAGGGTTTAAGCAATCAGCCCCAGCATTTT
j_gene: TRBJ1-1; v_gene: TRBV11-1; abundance: -; d_gene: TRBD1; CDR3aa: CASSLGDRLAEAFF; CDR3nt: TGTGCCAGCAGCTTAGGGGACAGATTAGCTGAAGCTTTCTTT
j_gene: TRBJ2-1; v_gene: TRBV11-3; abundance: -; d_gene: -; CDR3aa: CASSPRAGEDNEQFF; CDR3nt: TGTGCCAGCAGCCCCCGGGCAGGGGAAGACAATGAGCAGTTCTTC
j_gene: TRBJ1-4; v_gene: TRBV7-9; abundance: -; d_gene: TRBD1; CDR3aa: CSSSLGQAGDEKLFF; CDR3nt: TGTTCCAGCAGCTTGGGACAGGCTGGGGATGAAAAACTGTTTTTT
j_gene: TRBJ2-7; v_gene: TRBV5-1; abundance: -; d_gene: TRBD2; CDR3aa: CASSLGASGTYEQYF; CDR3nt: TGCGCCAGCAGCTTGGGAGCTAGCGGTACCTACGAGCAGTACTTC
j_gene: TRBJ2-4; v_gene: TRBV11-2; abundance: -; d_gene: -; CDR3aa: CASSLGGGGGNIQYF; CDR3nt: TGTGCCAGCAGCTTAGGTGGGGGCGGTGGAAACATTCAGTACTTC
j_gene: TRBJ2-1; v_gene: TRBV15; abundance: -; d_gene: -; CDR3aa: CATSREGRDSYNEQFF; CDR3nt: TGTGCCACCAGCAGAGAAGGGCGGGACTCCTACAATGAGCAGTTCTTC
j_gene: TRBJ2-7; v_gene: TRBV6-5; abundance: -; d_gene: TRBD2; CDR3aa: CASSTTSTRYEQYF; CDR3nt: TGTGCCAGCAGTACGACTAGCACCCGCTACGAGCAGTACTTC
j_gene: TRBJ1-1; v_gene: TRBV7-9; abundance: -; d_gene: TRBD1; CDR3aa: CASSLNTGGTEAFF; CDR3nt: TGTGCCAGCAGCTTGAATACAGGGGGCACTGAAGCTTTCTTT
j_gene: TRBJ1-1; v_gene: TRBV7-9; abundance: -; d_gene: -; CDR3aa: CASSLGGGVAFF; CDR3nt: TGTGCCAGCAGCTTAGGGGGAGGGGTGGCTTTCTTT
j_gene: TRBJ2-7; v_gene: TRBV15; abundance: -; d_gene: -; CDR3aa: CATSPVGVEQYF; CDR3nt: TGTGCCACCAGCCCCGTGGGCGTCGAGCAGTACTTC
j_gene: TRBJ1-1; v_gene: TRBV4-2; abundance: -; d_gene: -; CDR3aa: CASSQDPRAGGGTEAFF; CDR3nt: TGTGCCAGCAGCCAAGATCCACGGGCCGGGGGGGGCACTGAAGCTTTCTTT
j_gene: TRBJ2-3; v_gene: TRBV29-1; abundance: -; d_gene: -; CDR3aa: CSVGGGTDTQYF; CDR3nt: TGCAGCGTTGGGGGCGGCACAGATACGCAGTATTTT
j_gene: TRBJ1-5; v_gene: TRBV7-2; abundance: once; d_gene: TRBD1; CDR3aa: CASSYRTGSNQPQHF; CDR3nt: TGTGCCAGCAGCTATAGGACAGGCAGCAATCAGCCCCAGCATTTT
j_gene: TRBJ1-4; v_gene: TRBV6-1; abundance: few; d_gene: -; CDR3aa: CASSEIYQGRGEKLFF; CDR3nt: TGTGCCAGCAGTGAAATTTATCAGGGGCGAGGTGAAAAACTGTTTTTT
j_gene: TRBJ2-7; v_gene: TRBV6-6; abundance: -; d_gene: -; CDR3aa: CASSYSEGEPYEQYF; CDR3nt: TGTGCCAGCAGTTATTCTGAAGGGGAACCCTACGAGCAGTACTTC
j_gene: TRBJ2-1; v_gene: TRBV4-1; abundance: -; d_gene: TRBD2; CDR3aa: CASSQDRAWTSGISNNEQFF; CDR3nt: TGCGCCAGCAGCCAAGATAGGGCGTGGACTAGCGGGATTAGCAACAATGAGCAGTTCTTC
j_gene: TRBJ1-1; v_gene: TRBV14; abundance: -; d_gene: -; CDR3aa: CASSQALNTEAFF; CDR3nt: TGTGCCAGCAGCCAAGCTCTGAACACTGAAGCTTTCTTT
j_gene: TRBJ2-7; v_gene: TRBV5-1; abundance: -; d_gene: -; CDR3aa: CASSLAGHLSYEQYF; CDR3nt: TGCGCCAGCAGCTTGGCCGGTCACCTCTCCTACGAGCAGTACTTC
j_gene: TRBJ1-6; v_gene: TRBV28; abundance: -; d_gene: -; CDR3aa: CASSLPTGNNSPLHF; CDR3nt: TGTGCCAGCAGTTTACCAACAGGGAATAATTCACCCCTCCACTTT
j_gene: TRBJ1-2; v_gene: TRBV10-1; abundance: -; d_gene: -; CDR3aa: CAIHLWHGYTF; CDR3nt: TGCGCCATCCACCTCTGGCATGGCTACACCTTC